This is a list of T cell receptor beta chains from one sample in a study of shared clonotypes between healthy human individuals. Libraries were prepared by immunoSEQ multiplex PCR; TCRdb keeps only in-frame clonotypes and omits some of them. The sample includes over a million clones, around 82% of them seen just once. Material for sequencing was memory CD4+ T cells from PBMCs. The receptors here all came from a man between 18 and 35 years old in good health. Some clones in this sample may be carry-over from other donors' samples. Both conserved end residues are part of each CDR3. D genes are given only for firm matches. Size values are once, few and many counts, or a class for expanded clones, and some rows have none.

J gene,clone size,V gene,D gene,CDR3 DNA,CDR3 protein
TRBJ1-2,NA,TRBV9,TRBD1,TGTGCCAGCAGCCCGAGGACAGGGGAGGACTATGGCTACACCTTC,CASSPRTGEDYGYTF
TRBJ2-7,NA,TRBV6-1,NA,TGTGCCAGCAGGGCGGCGAGTGAGCAGTACTTC,CASRAASEQYF
TRBJ1-2,few,TRBV6-4,TRBD1,TGTGCCAGCAGTGTACCGGGACAGGGATTCAGAGGGTTTCGCTATGGCTACACCTTC,CASSVPGQGFRGFRYGYTF
TRBJ2-7,many,TRBV27,TRBD1,TGTGCCAGCAGTCCTCGGGACAGGGGGGGACATGCGCAGTACTTC,CASSPRDRGGHAQYF
TRBJ1-5,NA,TRBV28,NA,TGTGCCAGCAGTTCCCCCGCGGGGGGAAATCAGCCCCAGCATTTT,CASSSPAGGNQPQHF
TRBJ2-2,NA,TRBV27,TRBD2,TGTGCCAGCAGTTTATTCGGACTAGACTCCACCGGGGAGCTGTTTTTT,CASSLFGLDSTGELFF
TRBJ2-2,NA,TRBV5-4,NA,TGTGCCAGCAGCTTGGTGGCCACCGGGGAGCTGTTTTTT,CASSLVATGELFF
TRBJ2-3,NA,TRBV7-9,NA,TGTGCCAGCAGCGCGAATACGCAGTATTTT,CASSANTQYF
TRBJ2-4,many,TRBV30,NA,TGTGCCTGGAGTGCCGGGACGATAGCCAAAAACATTCAGTACTTC,CAWSAGTIAKNIQYF
TRBJ1-2,once,TRBV5-4,TRBD1,TGTGCCAGCAGACCAGACAGGGCTGGCTACACCTTC,CASRPDRAGYTF
TRBJ2-7,NA,TRBV28,NA,TGTGCCAGCAGTCTCGGCCCTAGACTCGAGCAGTACTTC,CASSLGPRLEQYF
TRBJ2-5,NA,TRBV10-3,NA,TGTGCCACCCACGGGGTCGGGGGCCAAGAGACCCAGTACTTC,CATHGVGGQETQYF
TRBJ2-5,NA,TRBV4-3,NA,TGCGCCAGCAGCCAAGAAGCCTCCCAGACCCAGTACTTC,CASSQEASQTQYF
TRBJ1-2,NA,TRBV18,NA,TGTGCCAGCTCCCAGGAGTTCTGGGGCTACACCTTC,CASSQEFWGYTF
TRBJ1-1,NA,TRBV28,NA,TGTGCCAGCAGTCGCTGGCCCCGTGGCAGGGGCCCCCTTAACACTGAAGCTTTCTTT,CASSRWPRGRGPLNTEAFF
TRBJ1-2,NA,TRBV19,TRBD1,TGTGCCAGTAGCCGCGAGGGACAGAACTATGGCTACACCTTC,CASSREGQNYGYTF
TRBJ1-6,NA,TRBV30,TRBD1,TGTGCCTGGATCTCTAGGGGACAGCAAAATTCACCCCTCCACTTT,CAWISRGQQNSPLHF
TRBJ2-7,NA,TRBV4-2,TRBD2,TGTGCCAGCAGCCGAAACGCAGCGGGGGGACCTTCCTACGAGCAGTACTTC,CASSRNAAGGPSYEQYF
TRBJ1-1,NA,TRBV5-1,NA,TGCGCCAGCAGGCGTTCAGCAATGAACACTGAAGCTTTCTTT,CASRRSAMNTEAFF
TRBJ2-7,NA,TRBV11-2,TRBD2,TGTGCCAGCAGCCCAATAGCGGGCCTCTACGAGCAGTACTTC,CASSPIAGLYEQYF